The 21 T cell receptor beta chains reported below all come from one sample, sequenced in a study of beta chain features in type 1 diabetes. General study findings and limits: Patients with Type 1 diabetes showed moderately but significantly shorter TCRB CDR3s in all four CD4+ subsets.

These receptors' antigens are unknown. Isolated RNA was reverse transcribed in full, so expressed TCRB transcripts were sequenced. Measured with immunoSEQ multiplex PCR; TCRdb has only the in-frame clones, and not every one. The top ten clones hold around 0.12% of a sample with around 600,000 clones, 9.5% to 15% of them seen once. Sequenced: naive CD4+ T cells from blood. These receptors came from a man younger than 40 with type 1 diabetes.

V and J are TRBV28 and TRBJ1-2; TRBD1 matches 11 bases. With V trimmed by 5 bases and J by 1 base, 6 bases remained unmatched. The germline V gene encodes CDR1 MDHEN and CDR2 SYDVKM. This CDR3 comprises 16 residues. Written as DNA, the CDR3 is TGTGCCAGCAGTCCGGCGGGACAGGGGGATAACTATGGCTACACCTTC. This translates into CASSPAGQGDNYGYTF.

This rearrangement joins TRBV5-4 to TRBJ2-5, with D perhaps matching TRBD1 (5 bases). V was shortened by 0 bases and J by 4 bases, with 10 bases between the two germline ends. Germline CDR1 is SGHNT and CDR2 is YYREEE (reference sequence). The CDR3 sequence is 14 residues long. The CDR3 loop is CASSLAQGRETQYF. Written as DNA, the CDR3 is TGTGCCAGCAGCTTGGCGCAGGGAAGAGAGACCCAGTACTTC.

This clone turned up a few times. This chain uses TRBV10-3 with TRBJ2-1; D is ambiguous. This CDR3 contains 14 residues. The V gene lost 4 bases and the J gene lost 3 bases, with 10 bases spanning the gap. Germline V lookup: CDR1 ENHRY, CDR2 SYGVKD. CDR3 in DNA: TGTGCCATCAGTGGAGGAGTAGGCTACAATGAGCAGTTCTTC. Translation gives CAISGGVGYNEQFF.

This clone was observed a few times. This rearrangement joins TRBV29-1 to TRBJ1-2; the D gene is possibly TRBD1 (6 bases). CDR1 and CDR2 from the germline V gene are SQVTM and ANQGSEA. The CDR3 has 12 residues. V was cut by 6 bases and J by 4 bases, with 12 bases left in between. This CDR3 reads CSVHRDPYGYTF. CDR3 DNA sequence: TGCAGCGTCCACAGGGACCCCTATGGCTACACCTTC.

This clone was found a few times. The gene calls are TRBV2 and TRBJ1-4; 10 nucleotides agree with TRBD1. Trimming cost V 7 bases and J 7 bases; bases outside gene matches: 6. The length of the CDR3 is 14 residues. In germline, CDR1 is SNHLY, CDR2 FYNNEI. The CDR3 protein is CASMTGGLGEKLFF. CDR3 nucleotides: TGTGCCAGCATGACAGGGGGCTTGGGTGAAAAACTGTTTTTT.

The chain has TRBV18 and TRBJ1-6; a weak D match, TRBD1 (5 bases). The CDR3 is made up of 14 amino acids. Germline values: CDR1 KGHSH, CDR2 LQKENI. V was shortened by 3 bases and J by 4 bases, with 7 bases between the two germline ends. The DNA of the CDR3 is TGTGCCAGCTCACCCGGGGGTTATAATTCACCCCTCCACTTT. It codes for CASSPGGYNSPLHF.

Only a few counts were recorded for this clone. V gene TRBV27 combines with J gene TRBJ2-3; 10 bases are a match to TRBD1. V shed 4 bases, J shed 5 bases, and the junction held 9 bases outside the gene matches. Per germline, CDR1 MNHEY and CDR2 SMNVEV (reference sequence). The CDR3 runs to 16 residues. In DNA, the CDR3 is TGTGCCAGCAGTTCTCCGGGACAGGGGTCGGGAGATACGCAGTATTTT. Translation: CASSSPGQGSGDTQYF.

This clone was detected a few times. The same CDR3 also results from other DNA sequences found in this sample. The chain has TRBV2 and TRBJ2-4; D is ambiguous. The ends were cut back, 0 bases at V and 4 bases at J, with 1 base in the middle. There are 12 residues in the CDR3. Germline CDR1 SNHLY, CDR2 FYNNEI. The CDR3 DNA sequence: TGTGCCAGCAGTGAAGCGAAAAACATTCAGTACTTC. It is translated as CASSEAKNIQYF.

About this clone itself: Relative to the germline gene, one junction end is altered; a read error may explain this. The chain combines TRBV14 with TRBJ2-5; D not certain. The CDR3 spans 12 residues. The germline CDR1 and CDR2 sequences are SGHDN and FVKESK. For the CDR3, the DNA is TGTGCCAGCAGCCAAGATTTGGGATCTACGCACTTC. Translating it yields CASSQDLGSTHF.

This clone was counted a few times. Other DNA sequences from this sample encode an identical CDR3 as well. This CDR3 reads CASSLEQTQETQYF. The CDR3 bases are TGCGCCAGCAGCTTGGAGCAGACCCAAGAGACCCAGTACTTC. The rearrangement links TRBV5-1 to TRBJ2-5, with D unclear. V was pared by 0 bases and J by 1 base, with 7 bases between. The germline CDR1 and CDR2 sequences are SGHRS and YFSETQ. The CDR3 contains 14 residues.

Note on this clone: Within the sample, other DNA sequences also encode this same CDR3. The chain is built from TRBV9 and TRBJ1-6; weak D call: TRBD1 (5 bases). The CDR3 is made up of 14 amino acids. V was pared by 0 bases and J by 10 bases, with 11 bases between. Germline CDR1 SGDLS, CDR2 YYNGEE. For the CDR3, the DNA is TGTGCCAGCAGCGTAGCAGGGAACGGATCACCCCTCCACTTT. Amino acids: CASSVAGNGSPLHF.

This rearrangement joins TRBV5-4 to TRBJ2-3; no clear D. The V gene lost 1 base and the J gene lost 2 bases, with 8 bases spanning the gap. CDR3 length equals 14 residues. The germline V gene encodes CDR1 SGHNT and CDR2 YYREEE (reference sequence). The CDR3, as DNA: TGTGCCAGCAGCTTGAAGGACCTCACAGATACGCAGTATTTT. Its translation is CASSLKDLTDTQYF.

The V call is TRBV2, the J call TRBJ2-6, with a possible D match to TRBD2 (5 bases). The CDR3 runs to 17 residues. Germline values: CDR1 SNHLY, CDR2 FYNNEI. V was pared by 7 bases and J by 0 bases, with 16 bases between. Here the CDR3 DNA reads TGTGCCAGCACCCCAAGAGGGCGTTCCTCTGGGGCCAACGTCCTGACTTTC. It translates to CASTPRGRSSGANVLTF.

This chain links TRBV30 with TRBJ2-2; perhaps TRBD2 as D (5 bases). This CDR3 is built from 14 residues. The germline gives CDR1 GTSNPN, CDR2 SVGIG (reference sequence). V was pared by 4 bases and J by 5 bases, with 14 bases between. The CDR3, as DNA: TGTGCCTGGACAGGAGGATCTCCTACCGGGGAGCTGTTTTTT. Amino acids: CAWTGGSPTGELFF.

This clone was observed a few times. J is TRBJ2-7 and V is TRBV7-2; 8 bases align to TRBD1. Germline CDR1 SGHTA, CDR2 FQGNSA. V lost 4 bases to trimming and J lost 2 bases; unmatched junction nucleotides: 10. The CDR3 extends over 16 amino acids. The CDR3 DNA reads TGTGCCAGCAGCTCCGGACAGGGAAGTTTTGCCTACGAGCAGTACTTC. This codes for CASSSGQGSFAYEQYF.

This clone was detected only a few times. The CDR3 region is CASNPGQPRGTIYF. For the CDR3, the DNA is TGTGCCAGCAACCCGGGACAGCCGAGGGGCACCATATATTTT. The V and J genes are TRBV9 and TRBJ1-3; 7 bases are shared with TRBD1. CDR1 and CDR2 from the germline V gene are SGDLS and YYNGEE. This CDR3 comprises 14 residues. V shed 6 bases, J shed 9 bases, and the junction held 12 bases outside the gene matches.

This clone was recorded a few times. V gene TRBV7-2 combines with J gene TRBJ2-1; tentative D call: TRBD2 (7 bases). The V and J ends lost 4 bases and 6 bases respectively, with 19 bases between them. The CDR3 extends over 16 amino acids. Germline V lookup: CDR1 SGHTA, CDR2 FQGNSA. Here the CDR3 DNA reads TGTGCCAGCAGCTCTATGTCCGGGGGGCTCACCAATGAGCAGTTCTTC. Protein product: CASSSMSGGLTNEQFF.

The V and J genes are TRBV11-2 and TRBJ1-2, with D uncertain. CDR3 length: 14 amino acids. V was shortened by 5 bases and J by 8 bases, with 18 bases between the two germline ends. Germline V gene lookup returns CDR1 SGHAT and CDR2 FQNNGV. This CDR3 reads CASSIQRTPLGYTF. In nucleotides, the CDR3 is TGTGCCAGCAGCATACAACGGACGCCTCTGGGCTACACCTTC.

The chain employs TRBV9 and TRBJ2-7, with D tentatively TRBD1 or TRBD2 (5 bases each). The germline V gene has CDR1 SGDLS and CDR2 YYNGEE. The ends were cut back, 3 bases at V and 1 base at J, with 11 bases in the middle. The CDR3 is 14 amino acids. The CDR3 nucleotides read TGTGCCAGCAGCGCCCGGGACGGGTCCTACGAGCAGTACTTC. Its translation: CASSARDGSYEQYF.

The chain recombines TRBV6-1 with TRBJ2-6, with D perhaps TRBD1 (5 bases). This CDR3 comprises 15 residues. Germline CDR1 is MNHNS and CDR2 is SASEGT. Trimming removed 4 bases at V and 4 bases at J, with 11 bases between. The CDR3 loop reads CASSVRGRGANVLTF. The CDR3 bases are TGTGCCAGCAGTGTTAGGGGAAGGGGGGCCAACGTCCTGACTTTC.

This chain connects TRBV28 to TRBJ2-7; 9 nucleotides align to TRBD1. V dropped 1 base and J dropped 4; count of bases not matched to a gene: 5. The V gene's germline CDR1 is MDHEN and CDR2 SYDVKM. This CDR3 has 15 amino acids. The CDR3 region has the DNA TGTGCCAGCAGTTTATTTGGGACAGGGTGGTACGAGCAGTACTTC. This sequence encodes CASSLFGTGWYEQYF.